A selection of T cell receptor beta chains follows, all from one sample in a study of monozygotic twins with inflammatory bowel disease. After re-calling the 5' RACE reads, TCRdb lists one entry per CDR3 protein, DNA absent. The sample table includes 93,000 or so distinct CDR3 sequences. The sample was blood. The receptors were sampled from a human donor with ulcerative colitis or Crohn's disease, or a healthy co-twin of an affected twin (not recorded which). The CDR3 runs from the conserved cysteine through the conserved F or W.

J | V | CDR3
TRBJ1-4 | TRBV7-9 | CASSPGTGGPNEKLFF
TRBJ1-3 | TRBV20-1 | CSARTYSRNTIYF
TRBJ1-5 | TRBV10-2 | CASMVTGGNQPQHF
TRBJ2-7 | TRBV20-1 | CSVKEAPSGNYEQYF
TRBJ2-5 | TRBV3-1 | CASSQDWSGQETQYF
TRBJ2-3 | TRBV24-1 | CATSGTTPDTQYF
TRBJ2-3 | TRBV7-6 | CASSLASMDTQYF
TRBJ2-3 | TRBV20-1 | CSARLAFTDTQYF
TRBJ2-3 | TRBV5-6 | CASSKRPVSTDTQYF
TRBJ2-1 | TRBV20-1 | CSAREGGHEQFF
TRBJ1-4 | TRBV6-6 | CASGGRQENEKLFF
TRBJ2-5 | TRBV7-2 | CASSPSTGVGETQYF
TRBJ2-5 | TRBV5-1 | CASSLAHQETQYF
TRBJ2-3 | TRBV7-2 | CASSPWDSTDTQYF
TRBJ1-2 | TRBV5-1 | CASSLVVGTTGYTF
TRBJ1-5 | TRBV29-1 | CSVIITGTGNQPQHF
TRBJ2-3 | TRBV3-1 | CASSPSGGTDTQYF
TRBJ2-5 | TRBV5-1 | CASSFRQLQETQYF
TRBJ2-2 | TRBV20-1 | CSARPGIYTGELFF
TRBJ2-1 | TRBV25-1 | CASSESSGRAIDEQFF
TRBJ1-1 | TRBV18 | CASSPTFNTEAFF
TRBJ2-7 | TRBV5-1 | CASSLGGTYEQYF
TRBJ2-1 | TRBV7-2 | CASSVTPPLAGGISSYNEQFF
TRBJ2-1 | TRBV12-3/TRBV12-4 | CASRGIAGDRNEQFF
TRBJ2-5 | TRBV5-4 | CASSPEGRETQYF
TRBJ2-1 | TRBV5-1 | CASRHGGVNEQFF
TRBJ2-2 | TRBV20-1 | CSARDFAGANTGELFF
TRBJ2-5 | TRBV20-1 | CSARDRRSQETQYF
TRBJ2-2 | TRBV29-1 | CSVAGEGATGELFF
TRBJ1-1 | TRBV7-4 | CASSLRQIMIVTEAFF
TRBJ1-4 | TRBV20-1 | CSAARYYATNEKLFF
TRBJ2-2 | TRBV27 | CASSLARQGTGELFF
TRBJ2-1 | TRBV7-9 | CASSFPTSGAHIDEQFF
TRBJ2-1 | TRBV10-3 | CAISDGGLAGTWQFF
TRBJ2-7 | TRBV7-2 | CASSFWGYEQYF
TRBJ2-1 | TRBV16 | CASSQYRQFNEQFF
TRBJ1-2 | TRBV11-2 | CASSLDLTNYGYTF
TRBJ1-3 | TRBV5-1 | CASSLGAGSGNTIYF
TRBJ1-6 | TRBV18 | CASSPGFGVDSPLHF
TRBJ1-5 | TRBV5-5 | CASSLSVGNQPQHF
TRBJ2-3 | TRBV6-1 | CASSKGAGTDTQYF
TRBJ2-2 | TRBV6-1 | CAGTRGVPNTGELFF
TRBJ2-5 | TRBV5-6 | CASSLPWAGETQYF
TRBJ2-6 | TRBV12-3/TRBV12-4 | CASSPQVRGRWANVLTF
TRBJ1-6 | TRBV12-3/TRBV12-4 | CASSLEQGGTPLHF
TRBJ2-7 | TRBV7-2 | CASSSDRGIREQYF
TRBJ2-7 | TRBV20-1 | CSARRPRNIRYEQYF
TRBJ1-1 | TRBV28 | CASSSLISLEAFF
TRBJ2-2 | TRBV29-1 | CSVNRAQTGELFF
TRBJ1-6 | TRBV7-2 | CASSLVLGQYSPLHF
TRBJ1-1 | TRBV10-3 | CAITREEGTEAFF
TRBJ1-1 | TRBV7-2 | CASSQDTGYTEAFF
TRBJ2-1 | TRBV20-1 | CSARVLWAGNSYNEQFF
TRBJ2-5 | TRBV10-3 | CAISPGLVKQETQYF
TRBJ1-4 | TRBV20-1 | CSARDLIATNEKLFF
TRBJ2-7 | TRBV20-1 | CSAKPAGTTTYEQYF